This T cell receptor beta chain was profiled in a study of T cells in Graves' hyperthyroidism and ophthalmopathy. With 2 bases removed from V and 8 bases from J, the gap between germline ends came to 9 bases. CDR1 and CDR2 from the germline V gene are GTSNPN and SVGIG (reference sequence). The CDR3 runs to 11 residues. The source material, RNA transcripts, was used to amplify TCR beta CDR3 regions. Primed by the HTBI set, a first-round RT-PCR was run on the TCR CDR3. TCRdb passed the multiplex PCR reads through MiXCR, listing each CDR3 protein once. The sample lists fewer than 350,000 distinct CDR3 sequences; about 13% were seen once. This clonotype was counted at least ten times.

The chain joins TRBV30 to TRBJ1-2; D remains unclear. What was sequenced was blood. The origin of this receptor is a woman aged 35 to 49 with Graves' hyperthyroidism. The CDR3, as DNA: TGTGCCTGGAGTAGAGGGTACGGCTACACCTTC. Its protein is CAWSRGYGYTF.